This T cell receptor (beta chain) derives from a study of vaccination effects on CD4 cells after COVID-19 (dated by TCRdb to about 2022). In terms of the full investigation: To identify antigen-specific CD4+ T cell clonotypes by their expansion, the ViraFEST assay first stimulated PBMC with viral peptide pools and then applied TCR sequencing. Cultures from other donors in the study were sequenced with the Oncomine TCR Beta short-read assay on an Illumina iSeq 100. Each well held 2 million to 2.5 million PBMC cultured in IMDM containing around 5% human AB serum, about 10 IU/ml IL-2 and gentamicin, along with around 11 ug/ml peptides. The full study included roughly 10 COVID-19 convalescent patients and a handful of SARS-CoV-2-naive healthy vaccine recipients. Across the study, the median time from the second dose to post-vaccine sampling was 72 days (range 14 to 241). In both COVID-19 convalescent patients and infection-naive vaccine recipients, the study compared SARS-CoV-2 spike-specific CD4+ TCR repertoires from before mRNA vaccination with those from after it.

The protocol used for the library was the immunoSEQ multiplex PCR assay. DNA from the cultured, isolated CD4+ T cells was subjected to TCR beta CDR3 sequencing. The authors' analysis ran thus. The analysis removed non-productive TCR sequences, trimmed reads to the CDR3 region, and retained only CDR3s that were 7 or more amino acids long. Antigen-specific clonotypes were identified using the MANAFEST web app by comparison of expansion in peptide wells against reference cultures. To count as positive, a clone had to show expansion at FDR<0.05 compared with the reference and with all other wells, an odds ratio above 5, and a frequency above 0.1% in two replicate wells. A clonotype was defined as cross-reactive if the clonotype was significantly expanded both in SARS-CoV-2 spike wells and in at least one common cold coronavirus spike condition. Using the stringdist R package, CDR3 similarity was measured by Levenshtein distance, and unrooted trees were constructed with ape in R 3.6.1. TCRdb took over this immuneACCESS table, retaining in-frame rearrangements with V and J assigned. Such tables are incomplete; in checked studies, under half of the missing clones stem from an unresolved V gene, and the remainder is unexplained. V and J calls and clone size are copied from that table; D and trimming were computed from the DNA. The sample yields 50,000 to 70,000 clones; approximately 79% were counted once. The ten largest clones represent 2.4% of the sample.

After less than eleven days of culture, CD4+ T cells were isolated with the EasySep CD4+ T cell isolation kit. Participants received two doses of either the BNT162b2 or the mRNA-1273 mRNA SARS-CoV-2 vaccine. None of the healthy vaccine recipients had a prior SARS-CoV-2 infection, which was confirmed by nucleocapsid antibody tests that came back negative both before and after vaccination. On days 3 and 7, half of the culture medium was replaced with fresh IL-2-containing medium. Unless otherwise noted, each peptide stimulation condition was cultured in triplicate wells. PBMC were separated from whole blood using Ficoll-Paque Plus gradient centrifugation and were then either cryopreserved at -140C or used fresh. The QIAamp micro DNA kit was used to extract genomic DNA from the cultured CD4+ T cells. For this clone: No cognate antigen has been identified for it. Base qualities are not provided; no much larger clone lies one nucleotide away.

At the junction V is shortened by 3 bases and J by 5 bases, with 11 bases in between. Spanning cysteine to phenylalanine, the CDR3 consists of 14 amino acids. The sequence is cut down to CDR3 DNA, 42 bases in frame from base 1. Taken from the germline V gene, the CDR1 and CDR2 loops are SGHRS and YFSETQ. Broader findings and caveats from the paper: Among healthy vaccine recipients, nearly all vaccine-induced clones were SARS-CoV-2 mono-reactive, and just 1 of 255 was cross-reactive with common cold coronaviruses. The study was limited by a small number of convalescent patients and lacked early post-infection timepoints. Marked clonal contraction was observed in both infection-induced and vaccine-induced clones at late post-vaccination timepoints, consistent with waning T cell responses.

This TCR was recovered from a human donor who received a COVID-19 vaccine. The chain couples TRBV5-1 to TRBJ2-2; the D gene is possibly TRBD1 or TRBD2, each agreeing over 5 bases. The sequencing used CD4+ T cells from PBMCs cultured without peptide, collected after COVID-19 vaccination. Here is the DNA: TGCGCCAGCAGCTCCAAGGGGACGACCGGGGAGCTGTTTTTT. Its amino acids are CASSSKGTTGELFF.